Listed below are T cell receptor beta chains from one sample, sequenced in a study of naive and memory T cell subsets. Via MiXCR, TCRdb re-called the UMI-ligation and nested PCR reads, giving one row per CDR3 protein. The top ten clones hold nearly 7% of a sample with fewer than 20,000 distinct CDR3 sequences, roughly 9.8% of them seen once. The sequenced sample was skin, obtained from a tuberculin skin test site. All receptors come from an adult in good health. The CDR3 runs from the conserved cysteine through the conserved F or W. D genes are given only for firm matches. Size tells how often a clone was seen (once, few, many) or the class of an expanded clone, and some rows leave it out.

v_call	j_call	d_call	clone_size	cdr3_nt	cdr3_aa
TRBV6-2/TRBV6-3	TRBJ2-3	-	medium-sized	TGTGCCAGCAGTTACCAAGCGCAGACGGACGGAGATACGCAGTATTTT	CASSYQAQTDGDTQYF
TRBV12-3/TRBV12-4	TRBJ2-7	-	many	TGTGCCAGCAGTTTATATACAGGGCGCGAGCAGTACTTC	CASSLYTGREQYF
TRBV12-3/TRBV12-4	TRBJ2-7	-	many	TGTGCCAGCACGCAGGTCCGGAACCTACAAAACCCTCTCGAGCAGTACTTC	CASTQVRNLQNPLEQYF
TRBV2	TRBJ1-1	-	many	TGTGCCAGCAGTCCGAGCCAATGGGAAGCTTTCTTT	CASSPSQWEAFF
TRBV6-6	TRBJ1-6	TRBD1	medium-sized	TGTGCCAGCAGTTACCTGGGACAGGGGATCTACCATAATTCACCCCTCCACTTT	CASSYLGQGIYHNSPLHF
TRBV21-1	TRBJ2-2	-	many	TGTGCCAGCAGCAACCAATATAGCCAGGTGGACCCGAAGAAAAGGAACACCGGGGAGCTGTTTTTT	CASSNQYSQVDPKKRNTGELFF
TRBV6-4	TRBJ2-1	-	many	TGTGCCAGCAGCAGGGATAGCTCCTACAATGAGCAGTTCTTC	CASSRDSSYNEQFF
TRBV18	TRBJ2-2	TRBD1	few	TGTGCCAGCTCACCAGCCGGGACAGGCGGGACCGGGGAGCTGTTTTTT	CASSPAGTGGTGELFF
TRBV29-1	TRBJ2-7	-	medium-sized	TGCAGCGTTGAAGGAGGGGCGCCACCCTACGAGCAGTACTTC	CSVEGGAPPYEQYF
TRBV18	TRBJ2-1	-	many	TGTGCCAGCTCACCCACGACAGCGGTATTGGTCAATGAGCAGTTCTTC	CASSPTTAVLVNEQFF
TRBV6-2/TRBV6-3	TRBJ2-7	-	medium-sized	TGTGCCAGCACCCGTCTGGGAACCTACGAGCAGTACTTC	CASTRLGTYEQYF
TRBV28	TRBJ2-7	-	medium-sized	TGTGCCAGCACCGAAAGGATACCGTCCTACGAGCAGTACTTC	CASTERIPSYEQYF
TRBV7-2	TRBJ1-1	-	many	TGTGCCAGCAGCTTAGGGGCGGGCATTCGGAACACTGAAGCTTTCTTT	CASSLGAGIRNTEAFF
TRBV29-1	TRBJ2-2	-	few	TGCAGCGTTGTTGCCAGGGAGAACACCGGGGAGCTGTTTTTT	CSVVARENTGELFF
TRBV11-2	TRBJ1-1	-	many	TGTGCCAGCAGCTTATTTGTAGGCACTGAAGCTTTCTTT	CASSLFVGTEAFF
TRBV11-2	TRBJ1-1	-	many	TGTGCCAGCAGCTTAGCCATACACACTGAAGCTTTCTTT	CASSLAIHTEAFF
TRBV27	TRBJ1-6	TRBD1	many	TGTGCCAGCAGTTTGTGGGACAGGAGGAATTCACCCCTCCACTTT	CASSLWDRRNSPLHF
TRBV12-3/TRBV12-4	TRBJ2-5	-	-	TGTGCCAGCAGTTTAGGACAAATTCAAGAGACCCAGTACTTC	CASSLGQIQETQYF
TRBV4-3	TRBJ2-1	TRBD2	few	TGCGCCAGCAGCCTTAGGACTAGCGGGGGCTCCTACAATGAGCAGTTCTTC	CASSLRTSGGSYNEQFF
TRBV7-2	TRBJ2-1	-	-	TGTGCCAGCAGCTCGGACAGCGATGAGCAGTTCTTC	CASSSDSDEQFF
TRBV29-1	TRBJ2-7	-	many	TGCAGCGTCGCTTTTTCCTACGAGCAGTACTTC	CSVAFSYEQYF
TRBV3-1	TRBJ1-4	-	-	TGTGCCAGCAGCCGGGGCAGCACTGAAAAACTGTTTTTT	CASSRGSTEKLFF
TRBV5-6	TRBJ2-7	-	many	TGTGCCACACGACGGGGGCCGTACGAGCAGTACTTC	CATRRGPYEQYF
TRBV12-3/TRBV12-4	TRBJ1-2	-	many	TGTGCCAGCAGTCTAACAGGGTTTGGCTATGGCTACACCTTC	CASSLTGFGYGYTF
TRBV7-2	TRBJ2-2	-	many	TGTGCCAGCAGCTTATTTGCAGGTCCCACCGGGGAGCTGTTTTTT	CASSLFAGPTGELFF
TRBV20-1	TRBJ1-4	-	few	TGCAGTGCCCTCCATATGTCTAATGAAAAACTGTTTTTT	CSALHMSNEKLFF
TRBV4-3	TRBJ2-1	-	-	TGCGCCAGCAGCCCACCGTCGGGCTATGAGCAGTTCTTC	CASSPPSGYEQFF
TRBV12-3/TRBV12-4	TRBJ1-4	-	many	TGTGCCATCTCGACAGGAAGTAATGAAAAACTGTTTTTT	CAISTGSNEKLFF
TRBV10-3	TRBJ2-3	TRBD2	many	TGTGCCATCAGTGAGTCAGGGACTAGCGGGGGAAGCACAGATACGCAGTATTTT	CAISESGTSGGSTDTQYF
TRBV28	TRBJ2-1	-	medium-sized	TGTGCCAGCAGTGTCGGGTCGCGTCAGAGCTCCTACAATGAGCAGTTCTTC	CASSVGSRQSSYNEQFF
TRBV7-2	TRBJ2-7	-	many	TGTGCCAGCAGCCGGCAACCAGCCTCCTACGAGCAGTACTTC	CASSRQPASYEQYF
TRBV4-1	TRBJ1-5	-	-	TGCGCCAGCAGCCGAGTAGATCGGAAGGATCAGCCCCAGCATTTT	CASSRVDRKDQPQHF
TRBV4-1	TRBJ2-7	TRBD2	-	TGCGCCAGCAGCCAAGGAGTGGGGGGGATCTACGAGCAGTACTTC	CASSQGVGGIYEQYF
TRBV27	TRBJ1-1	TRBD1	many	TGTGCCAGCAGTCCGCAGGGGGACACTGAAGCTTTCTTT	CASSPQGDTEAFF
TRBV19	TRBJ1-2	-	-	TGTGCCAGTGCCCGCGTCGCTTTGGGTGGCTACACCTTC	CASARVALGGYTF
TRBV5-1	TRBJ2-3	TRBD2	few	TGCGCCAGCAGCGTGGGACTAGCGGGGGGGATAGATACGCAGTATTTT	CASSVGLAGGIDTQYF
TRBV6-5	TRBJ2-1	-	few	TGTGCCAGCCAAACCCAGGTGAATGAGCAGTTCTTC	CASQTQVNEQFF
TRBV3-1	TRBJ2-1	TRBD2	few	TGTGCCAGCAGCCAGGACGGCGGGAGGTACAATGAGCAGTTCTTC	CASSQDGGRYNEQFF
TRBV4-1	TRBJ2-7	-	many	TGCGCCAGCAGCCAAGGACAGTACTACGAGCAGTACTTC	CASSQGQYYEQYF